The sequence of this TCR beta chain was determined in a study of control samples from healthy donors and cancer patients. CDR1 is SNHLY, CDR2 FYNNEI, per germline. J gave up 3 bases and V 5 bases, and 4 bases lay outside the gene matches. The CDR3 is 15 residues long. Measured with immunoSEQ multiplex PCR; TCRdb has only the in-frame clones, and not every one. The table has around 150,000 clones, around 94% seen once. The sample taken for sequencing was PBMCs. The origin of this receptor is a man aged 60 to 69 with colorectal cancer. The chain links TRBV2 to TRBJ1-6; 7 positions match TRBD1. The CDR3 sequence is CASSRTGVYNSPLHF. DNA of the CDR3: TGTGCCAGCAGTAGAACAGGGGTCTATAATTCACCCCTCCACTTT.